The next 19 T cell receptor beta chains were all read from a single sample in a study of cytomegalovirus exposure and HLA in healthy donors. The PCR was carried out with 60 Vbeta primers and 13 Jbeta primers. Using immunoSEQ multiplex PCR, the repertoire was profiled, and TCRdb retains in-frame clones only, with some absent. The sample has 100,000 to 150,000 clones, and its top ten clones hold roughly 2.7%. The source material was PBMCs. The receptors come from a man younger than 45 in good health and CMV-seronegative.

The genes are TRBV7-3 and TRBJ1-6; D possibly corresponds to TRBD1 (5 bases). Germline V gene data show CDR1 as SGHTA and CDR2 as FQGTGA. Trimming took 5 bases from V and 7 from J, leaving 15 bases between them. This CDR3 contains 15 residues. The CDR3 spells CASSEQGVGNSPLHF. In DNA form, the CDR3 reads TGTGCCAGCAGCGAGCAGGGTGTGGGCAATTCACCCCTCCACTTT. The whole variable domain, filled in from reference TRBV7-3 and TRBJ1-6, reads GAGVSQTPSNKVTEKGKYVELRCDPISGHTALYWYRQSLGQGPEFLIYFQGTGAADDSGLPNDRFFAVRPEGSVSTLKIQRTERGDSAVYLCASSEQGVGNSPLHFGNGTRLTVT.

This rearrangement joins TRBV2 to TRBJ2-1, with D possibly TRBD1 on 8 matching bases. CDR1 and CDR2 from the germline V gene are SNHLY and FYNNEI. The CDR3 is 16 residues long. V shed 8 bases and J shed 9 bases, with 26 bases lying between them. CDR3 protein: CASSGGTGLGIGEQFF. Here the CDR3 DNA reads TGTGCCAGCTCCGGGGGGACAGGACTAGGAATCGGTGAGCAGTTCTTC.

This chain links TRBV9 with TRBJ2-7; 8 positions agree with TRBD1. J gave up 4 bases and V 0 bases, and 6 bases lay outside the gene matches. The CDR3 length is 15 residues. The germline V gene encodes CDR1 SGDLS and CDR2 YYNGEE. CDR3 sequence reads: CASSVEPGQGYEQYF. CDR3 nucleotides: TGTGCCAGCAGCGTAGAGCCCGGACAGGGTTACGAGCAGTACTTC.

V usage is TRBV28 and J usage is TRBJ2-1, with a weak D call TRBD2 (6 bases). The V and J ends lost 3 bases and 1 base respectively, with 10 bases between them. CDR3 length: 15 amino acids. Germline CDR1 is MDHEN and CDR2 is SYDVKM. CDR3 in amino acids: CASSLGGDSYNEQFF. DNA of the CDR3: TGTGCCAGCAGTTTGGGCGGGGATTCCTACAATGAGCAGTTCTTC.

The CDR3 is CASSLEGAGGTDTQYF. The CDR3 bases are TGTGCCAGCAGCTTAGAGGGGGCGGGAGGGACAGATACGCAGTATTTT. The chain employs TRBV11-2 and TRBJ2-3; 9 nucleotides match TRBD2. Germline V gene lookup returns CDR1 SGHAT and CDR2 FQNNGV. This CDR3 spans 16 amino acids. V gave up 0 bases and J gave up 3 bases; unmatched junction bases: 4.

The CDR3, as DNA: TGTGCCTGGGCCGGACAGGGCAGCGAGACCCAGTACTTC. Residues: CAWAGQGSETQYF. The genes are TRBV30 and TRBJ2-5; the match to TRBD1 covers 8 bases. After removal of 5 bases from V and 5 bases from J, the junction contained 7 bases not matched to a gene. The germline V gene encodes CDR1 GTSNPN and CDR2 SVGIG (reference sequence). CDR3 size: 13 residues.

J is TRBJ1-2 and V is TRBV10-3, with 7 bases matching TRBD1. The V gene's germline CDR1 is ENHRY and CDR2 SYGVKD. The CDR3 contains 14 residues. With V trimmed by 4 bases and J by 4 bases, 6 bases remained unmatched. The CDR3 is CAISGTGQSYGYTF. CDR3 nucleotide sequence: TGTGCCATCAGTGGGACGGGACAGAGCTATGGCTACACCTTC.

This chain uses TRBV10-3 with TRBJ2-5; weak D call: TRBD2 (6 bases). The germline V gene has CDR1 ENHRY and CDR2 SYGVKD. Trimming took 2 bases from V and 3 from J, leaving 7 bases between them. There are 13 residues in the CDR3. Here the CDR3 DNA reads TGTGCCATCAGTGAGCGGAGGGAAGAGACCCAGTACTTC. It yields the protein CAISERREETQYF.

V is TRBV7-3 and J is TRBJ2-1; 12 bases map to TRBD2. Trimming removed 2 bases from V and 7 bases from J; junction bases left unmatched: 6. CDR3 length: 16 residues. Germline V CDR1 and CDR2: SGHTA, FQGTGA. The CDR3 DNA sequence: TGTGCCAGCAGCTTAGGGCTAGCGGGAGGGCTAAATGAGCAGTTCTTC. Its protein product is CASSLGLAGGLNEQFF.

The chain recombines TRBV7-8 with TRBJ1-2, with 8 bases that match TRBD1. The junction had 8 bases not matched to a gene; V was cut back by 5 bases and J by 6 bases. Looked up from germline, CDR1 is SGHVS and CDR2 is FQNEAQ. There are 14 residues in the CDR3. This chain's CDR3 is CASSLQGARDGYTF. The CDR3 bases are TGTGCCAGCAGCCTTCAGGGGGCACGAGATGGCTACACCTTC.

This chain uses TRBV7-9 with TRBJ2-5; D gene ambiguous. The V end was cut by 4 bases, the J end by 3 bases, with 9 bases between. The V gene's germline CDR1 is SEHNR and CDR2 FQNEAQ (reference sequence). CDR3 length: 13 residues. The CDR3 loop is CASSSPREETQYF. The CDR3 DNA reads as TGTGCCAGCAGCTCCCCTAGAGAAGAGACCCAGTACTTC.

The chain recombines TRBV7-8 with TRBJ2-3; D ambiguous. The CDR3 spans 14 residues. The V end lost 5 bases, the J end lost 0 bases, and 9 bases lay between the germline ends. CDR1 is SGHVS and CDR2 is FQNEAQ in the germline V gene. CDR3 residues: CASSLGVSTDTQYF. In DNA form, the CDR3 reads TGTGCCAGCAGCCTGGGCGTAAGCACAGATACGCAGTATTTT.

The chain uses TRBV7-3 and TRBJ2-5; D call uncertain. Germline assignment: CDR1 SGHTA and CDR2 FQGTGA. The CDR3 spans 13 residues. V dropped 4 bases and J dropped 5 bases, with 11 bases sitting between them. CDR3 DNA sequence: TGTGCCAGCAGCTCTCAACCCCGGGAGACCCAGTACTTC. Translating gives CASSSQPRETQYF.

The rearrangement uses TRBV21-1 and TRBJ1-4. TRBV21-1 is annotated as a pseudogene. There are 17 residues in the CDR3. The CDR3 spells CASSNIRRPEGNEKLFF. DNA for the CDR3: TGTGCCAGCAGCAATATTAGACGGCCCGAGGGCAATGAAAAACTGTTTTTT.

This chain connects TRBV2 to TRBJ2-1; 9 bases agree with TRBD1. CDR3 length equals 14 residues. V dropped 7 bases and J dropped 4; count of bases not matched to a gene: 5. Germline lookup yields CDR1 SNHLY and CDR2 FYNNEI. The CDR3: CASKWDRAYNEQFF. Here the CDR3 DNA reads TGTGCCAGCAAATGGGACAGGGCATACAATGAGCAGTTCTTC.

The chain uses TRBV6-1 and TRBJ2-5, with D perhaps TRBD1 (5 bases). The DNA end is more similar to TRBJ2-7, so the J call may be wrong. The CDR3 has 14 amino acids. CDR1 is MNHNS and CDR2 is SASEGT in the germline V gene. The CDR3 loop is CASSVSGLSHEQYF. Here the CDR3 DNA reads TGTGCCAGCAGTGTGTCAGGGTTATCCCACGAGCAGTACTTC.

The chain couples TRBV28 to TRBJ1-4, with D perhaps matching TRBD1 (6 bases). CDR3 length: 14 amino acids. The ends were cut back, 5 bases at V and 2 bases at J, with 9 bases in the middle. The germline V gene encodes CDR1 MDHEN and CDR2 SYDVKM. CDR3 region: CASSGGFTNEKLFF. For the CDR3, the DNA is TGTGCCAGCAGTGGGGGCTTTACTAATGAAAAACTGTTTTTT.

The chain uses TRBV4-3 and TRBJ2-7; unclear D gene. The CDR3 sequence is 14 residues long. Germline CDR1 and CDR2: LGHNA and YSLEER. V lost 0 bases and J lost 1, with 7 bases in between. As DNA, the CDR3 is TGCGCCAGCAGCCAAGAGGCCTCGTCCTACGAGCAGTACTTC. Protein sequence: CASSQEASSYEQYF.

The chain joins TRBV6-1 to TRBJ1-1; unclear D gene. Germline V lookup: CDR1 MNHNS, CDR2 SASEGT. Trimming pared 3 bases from V and 8 bases from J, leaving 16 bases between. CDR3 length: 14 residues. The CDR3 region is CASSDFGVFAEAFF. CDR3 in DNA: TGTGCCAGCAGTGATTTCGGGGTTTTCGCCGAAGCTTTCTTT.